The 25 T cell receptor beta chains below come from one sample, sequenced in a study of blood T cells in healthy people across ages. Using a J-beta primer mix together with a sample-barcoded 5' primer, a second PCR was run for about 6 to 12 cycles. TCRdb analysed the 5' RACE reads with MiXCR anew, one entry per CDR3 protein. The sample lists 780,000 or so distinct CDR3 sequences, 45% to 70% seen once, with about a quarter in the top ten. Sequenced sample: blood. The receptors derive from a man aged 35 to 55 in good health.

This clonotype was seen just once. This sequence joins TRBV29-1 and TRBJ2-1; D is uncertain. Germline CDR1 is SQVTM and CDR2 is ANQGSEA. The CDR3 runs 13 residues. V was shortened by 3 bases and J by 5 bases, with 11 bases between the two germline ends. This CDR3 is CSVDLVLDNEQFF. The CDR3 coding sequence is TGCAGCGTTGATCTAGTGCTTGACAATGAGCAGTTCTTC.

CDR3 DNA sequence: TGTGCCAGCAGCGTAGGTCGGCTGGCCCAAAATGAGCAGTTCTTC. Translation: CASSVGRLAQNEQFF. This chain joins TRBV9 and TRBJ2-1; no clear D gene. The CDR3 sequence is 15 residues long. CDR1 and CDR2 from the germline V gene are SGDLS and YYNGEE. Between the trimmed V and J ends, which lost 0 bases and 7 bases, there was a span of 14 bases.

The chain carries TRBV7-2 and TRBJ2-6, with D hard to call. CDR1 and CDR2 from the germline V gene are SGHTA and FQGNSA. This CDR3 region has 15 residues. Deletions cut 1 base from V and 1 base from J, with 5 bases between. CDR3 bases: TGTGCCAGCAGCTTAGGGATGTCTGGGGCCAACGTCCTGACTTTC. This codes for CASSLGMSGANVLTF. The whole variable domain, remainder taken from reference TRBV7-2 and TRBJ2-6, is GAGVSQSPSNKVTEKGKDVELRCDPISGHTALYWYRQSLGQGLEFLIYFQGNSAPDKSGLPSDRFSAERTGGSVSTLTIQRTQQEDSAVYLCASSLGMSGANVLTFGAGSRLTVL.

The chain is built from TRBV10-3 and TRBJ2-5; 7 bases map to TRBD1. The CDR3 totals 14 residues. The germline gives CDR1 ENHRY, CDR2 SYGVKD. The V and J ends lost 4 bases and 5 bases, in that order; junction bases with no gene match: 7. CDR3 in amino acids: CAISGETGSETQYF. The CDR3 DNA is TGTGCCATCAGTGGAGAGACAGGGTCGGAGACCCAGTACTTC.

V usage is TRBV4-2 and J usage is TRBJ1-6; TRBD1 matches 9 bases. This CDR3 comprises 17 residues. Germline V CDR1 and CDR2: LGHNA, YNFKEQ. Trimming removed 0 bases from V and 8 bases from J; junction bases left unmatched: 8. The CDR3 nucleotides read TGTGCCAGCAGCCAAGAGGGACAGGGAAATCCTTATTCACCCCTCCACTTT. Protein product: CASSQEGQGNPYSPLHF.

The gene calls are TRBV20-1 and TRBJ2-5; a weak D match, TRBD2 (5 bases). Germline assignment: CDR1 DFQATT and CDR2 SNEGSKA (reference sequence). The germline V and J ends were trimmed by 3 bases and 5 bases, with 19 bases remaining between them. There are 15 residues in the CDR3. For the CDR3, the DNA is TGCAGTGCTAGTGAAGCGGACGGGGTCGTTGAGACCCAGTACTTC. The encoded protein is CSASEADGVVETQYF.

On this clonotype: A junction boundary mismatches the germline segment, possibly from a read error. V gene TRBV15 combines with J gene TRBJ2-3; D perhaps matches TRBD2 (6 bases). The CDR3 covers 16 residues. Germline loops: CDR1 LNHNV, CDR2 YYDKDF (reference sequence). CDR3 in DNA: TGTGCCACCAGCAGAGATCTTGGTACTAGCACAGATACACAGTATTTT. Translating gives CATSRDLGTSTDTQYF.

The CDR3 is CSARDFGASGSTDTQYF. The CDR3 region has the DNA TGCAGTGCTAGAGATTTTGGGGCTAGCGGGAGCACAGATACGCAGTATTTT. V and J are TRBV20-1 and TRBJ2-3; 8 bases map to TRBD2. After removal of 0 bases from V and 0 bases from J, the junction contained 8 bases not matched to a gene. The CDR3 runs to 17 residues. CDR1 is DFQATT, CDR2 SNEGSKA, per germline (reference sequence).

This clonotype was picked up a small number of times. The CDR3 DNA reads TGCGCCAGCAGCTCCGATAGTGGGAGGGTCTACAATGAGCAGTTCTTC. It codes for CASSSDSGRVYNEQFF. J is TRBJ2-1 and V is TRBV5-1, with 7 bases matching TRBD2. Germline loops: CDR1 SGHRS, CDR2 YFSETQ. With V trimmed by 3 bases and J by 3 bases, 9 bases remained unmatched. The CDR3 extends over 16 amino acids.

This clonotype was detected a few times. The chain combines TRBV9 with TRBJ1-5, with TRBD1 identical over 9 bases. The CDR3 runs 17 residues. Losses at the gene ends were 8 bases for V and 2 bases for J; bases not matched to a gene: 14. The germline CDR1 and CDR2 sequences are SGDLS and YYNGEE. DNA of the CDR3: TGTGCCAGTCCCCTAACAGGGGGCGCGGGAGGCAATCAGCCCCAGCATTTT. Translation gives CASPLTGGAGGNQPQHF. Supplemented by reference TRBV9 and TRBJ1-5, the full variable domain reads DSGVTQTPKHLITATGQRVTLRCSPRSGDLSVYWYQQSLDQGLQFLIQYYNGEERAKGNILERFSAQQFPDLHSELNLSSLELGDSALYFCASPLTGGAGGNQPQHFGDGTRLSIL.

CDR3 protein: CASSLGQAYDEQYF. CDR3 nucleotides: TGTGCCAGCAGTTTGGGACAGGCCTACGACGAGCAGTACTTC. This chain uses TRBV28 with TRBJ2-1; TRBD1 matches at 8 bases. Gene TRBJ2-7 matches the end of the DNA better, so the J call may be wrong. Germline V gene lookup returns CDR1 MDHEN and CDR2 SYDVKM. The CDR3 has 14 residues.

This clonotype occurred a few times. The DNA of the CDR3 is TGTGCCAGCAGCTCTGACAGGGAAGGCTACACCTTC. Amino acids: CASSSDREGYTF. The V gene is TRBV6-6, the J gene TRBJ1-2, with 7 bases aligning to TRBD1. With 6 bases clipped from V and 8 bases from J, the junction kept 6 bases outside the gene matches. From germline, CDR1 is MNHNY and CDR2 SVGAGI (reference sequence). CDR3 length: 12 amino acids.

The genes are TRBV5-1 and TRBJ1-2; 7 nucleotides line up with TRBD1. After removal of 0 bases from V and 4 bases from J, the junction contained 9 bases not matched to a gene. Germline CDR1 reads SGHRS; CDR2 reads YFSETQ. The CDR3 spans 16 residues. CDR3 nucleotides: TGCGCCAGCAGCTTGGACCCGACAGGGTCCCTCTATGGCTACACCTTC. Protein: CASSLDPTGSLYGYTF.

About this clonotype itself: At one end, the junction sequence differs from germline, possibly due to a read error. The chain has TRBV10-3 and TRBJ2-5; D not resolved. Germline V gene sequence: CDR1 ENHRY, CDR2 SYGVKD. The CDR3 is 12 residues long. Here the CDR3 reads CVISATQETQYF. For the CDR3, the DNA is TGTGTCATCTCGGCCACTCAAGAGACCCAGTACTTC.

This rearrangement joins TRBV7-9 to TRBJ1-2; D gene uncertain. The CDR3 is 14 residues long. Per the germline V gene, CDR1 is SEHNR and CDR2 is FQNEAQ (reference sequence). Deletions cut 5 bases from V and 5 bases from J, with 15 bases between. The CDR3 region has the DNA TGTGCCAGCAGCCCTGCCAGCCCAGGATATGGCTACACCTTC. Translation: CASSPASPGYGYTF. Drawing the rest from reference TRBV7-9 and TRBJ1-2, the complete variable domain is DTGVSQNPRHKITKRGQNVTFRCDPISEHNRLYWYRQTLGQGPEFLTYFQNEAQLEKSRLLSDRFSAERPKGSFSTLEIQRTEQGDSAMYLCASSPASPGYGYTFGSGTRLTVV.

The V gene is TRBV6-2 or TRBV6-3, the J gene TRBJ2-5; tentatively, D is TRBD2 (6 bases). The DNA end favors TRBJ2-7, so the J call may be wrong. Germline V gene sequence: CDR1 MNHEY, CDR2 SVGEGT. CDR3 length: 15 residues. Written as DNA, the CDR3 is TGTGCCAGCAGTAAACCGGGACTGATCCCCTACGAGCAGTACTTC. As protein: CASSKPGLIPYEQYF.

There are a few counts of this clonotype. V is TRBV7-2 and J is TRBJ2-1; 10 bases line up with TRBD1. J gave up 7 bases and V 7 bases, and 13 bases lay outside the gene matches. The CDR3 length is 16 residues. Germline assignment: CDR1 SGHTA and CDR2 FQGNSA. CDR3 sequence: CASTLTGTGVGNEQFF. CDR3 DNA sequence: TGTGCCAGCACCCTAACCGGGACAGGGGTCGGTAATGAGCAGTTCTTC.

J is TRBJ2-5 and V is TRBV2; tentative D call: TRBD2 (6 bases). V gave up 7 bases and J gave up 0 bases, with 18 bases separating them. The CDR3 consists of 16 residues. Germline V lookup: CDR1 SNHLY, CDR2 FYNNEI. The CDR3 coding sequence is TGTGCCAGCAACGGGGGATCCCGAACTGACCAAGAGACCCAGTACTTC. Its translation is CASNGGSRTDQETQYF.

The chain links TRBV20-1 to TRBJ2-1, with a tentative D call TRBD1 (6 bases). The CDR3 loop spans 13 amino acids. Germline-derived CDR1 and CDR2 are DFQATT and SNEGSKA (reference sequence). V was pared by 0 bases and J by 6 bases, with 9 bases between. The DNA of the CDR3 is TGCAGTGCTAGAGATACAGGGACCAATGAGCAGTTCTTC. Protein: CSARDTGTNEQFF.

This clonotype was detected only a few times. The chain employs TRBV25-1 and TRBJ2-3; weak D call: TRBD2 (6 bases). CDR1 is MGHDK and CDR2 is SYGVNS in the germline V gene. CDR3 length equals 16 residues. With 1 base removed from V and 0 bases from J, the gap between germline ends came to 11 bases. The CDR3 spells CASSELSGTSTDTQYF. The CDR3 DNA is TGTGCCAGCAGTGAATTGTCGGGGACTAGCACAGATACGCAGTATTTT.

This clonotype was counted a few times. V is TRBV4-2 and J is TRBJ2-5; TRBD1 is a possible D gene (5 bases). The CDR3 spans 15 residues. V dropped 0 bases and J dropped 4 bases, with 12 bases sitting between them. Germline V CDR1 and CDR2: LGHNA, YNFKEQ. For the CDR3, the DNA is TGTGCCAGCAGCCAAGATCCTACAGGTGGAGAGACCCAGTACTTC. Translated: CASSQDPTGGETQYF.

This clonotype was detected a few times. The V call is TRBV6-6, the J call TRBJ2-5; maybe TRBD1 (6 bases). With 1 base removed from V and 0 bases from J, the gap between germline ends came to 12 bases. CDR1 and CDR2 from the germline V gene are MNHNY and SVGAGI (reference sequence). The CDR3 extends over 16 amino acids. Here the CDR3 reads CASSYLPQGYQETQYF. Written as DNA, the CDR3 is TGTGCCAGCAGTTACTTACCGCAGGGGTACCAAGAGACCCAGTACTTC.

The table lists this clonotype with a few counts. This chain joins TRBV2 and TRBJ1-2, with D maybe TRBD1 (6 bases). Germline CDR1 SNHLY, CDR2 FYNNEI. Deletions cut 4 bases from V and 4 bases from J, with 10 bases between. This CDR3 comprises 13 residues. The chain's CDR3 is CASSAQGPYGYTF. In DNA form, the CDR3 reads TGTGCCAGCAGTGCACAGGGCCCCTATGGCTACACCTTC. The whole variable domain, filled in from reference TRBV2 and TRBJ1-2, reads EPEVTQTPSHQVTQMGQEVILRCVPISNHLYFYWYRQILGQKVEFLVSFYNNEISEKSEIFDDQFSVERPDGSNFTLKIRSTKLEDSAMYFCASSAQGPYGYTFGSGTRLTVV.

The chain employs TRBV29-1 and TRBJ2-3; D remains unclear. Germline CDR1 is SQVTM and CDR2 is ANQGSEA. The germline V and J ends were trimmed by 3 bases and 2 bases, with 15 bases remaining between them. The CDR3 has 15 residues. The CDR3 bases are TGCAGCGTTGATCCTCCTTACGACCCCACAGATACGCAGTATTTT. Its translation is CSVDPPYDPTDTQYF.

This clonotype was detected a few times. The chain uses TRBV4-1 and TRBJ2-1; D is tentatively TRBD1 or TRBD2 (6 bases each). Germline lookup yields CDR1 MGHRA and CDR2 YSYEKL. Trimming took off 3 bases at V and 10 bases at J, with 10 bases between the two ends. The CDR3 has 12 amino acids. The CDR3 region is CASSQGGQEQFF. DNA for the CDR3: TGCGCCAGCAGCCAGGGAGGACAGGAGCAGTTCTTC.